This TCR beta chain derives from a study of shared clonotypes between healthy human individuals (TCRdb year 2020). For the wider study: Two women and a few men aged 18 to 49 years were included in the cohort. For each donor, three plates each were used for CD4 naive and CD4 memory, two plates were used for CD8 naive, and one plate was used for CD8 memory. Blood TCR repertoires of a handful of healthy adults were deeply sequenced to estimate repertoire size and the extent of clonotype sharing between individuals. Libraries were prepared and TCR repertoires were sequenced by different laboratories using diverse techniques, in order to increase sequencing depth and limit assay-specific biases. Between about 0.8 and 9.5 billion PBMCs per donor were obtained by leukapheresis.

The donors were healthy, HIV-negative adults who had no recently reported acute infections or vaccinations. Only Caucasian adults living in Nashville, Tennessee, USA were represented among the donors. CD4+ T cells were enriched by magnetic negative selection; naive cells were then positively selected on CD45RA, and the negative fraction formed the memory subset. Blood was collected by leukapheresis, and PBMCs were isolated by Ficoll-Histopaque density gradient centrifugation and then cryopreserved in liquid nitrogen vapor phase. Analytical flow cytometry was used to check the purity and quantity of each magnetically sorted T cell population. From each sorted fraction, genomic DNA was isolated and quantified by UV absorbance on a Nanodrop 2000c. Using the deep immunoSEQ assay, TCR CDR3 regions were amplified from genomic DNA by multiplex PCR. For each cell subset, the extracted genomic DNA was distributed evenly across all wells of several immunoSEQ 96-well plates, and each plate served as one replicate. For sorted subsets, about 220 ng of genomic DNA, equivalent to 25,000 to 35,000 T cell genomes, went into each replicate PCR. Purified libraries were quantified with a Qubit 3.0 fluorometer, sized on a Bioanalyzer 2100, and re-quantified with the KAPA Library Quantification kit. Every immunoSEQ 96-well plate was sequenced on a separate single-read 150-cycle Illumina NextSeq 550 flow cell. As for the authors' bioinformatics: Because the immunoSEQ output held only junctional sequences and lacked quality scores, the filtering could not match the filtering applied to full-length reads. To assign V/J genes and CDR3, sequences were annotated against IMGT germline references using PyIR, a Python wrapper for IgBLAST v1.9. Any read was removed if the V/J assignment was weak (E-value above 1e-6), the CDR3 was missing, or the read contained stop codons, out-of-frame junctions, or ambiguous translated residues. A V3J clonotype was defined by an identical inferred V gene, J gene, and CDR3 amino acid sequence. Percentage overlap between repertoires was computed as shared unique clonotypes divided by the size of the smaller repertoire. Richness of each repertoire was evaluated using RTK rarefaction, the Chao1 estimator, and Recon v2.1 estimates of unobserved clonotypes. OLGA was used to compute generation probabilities for all TCRbeta clonotypes that the gDNA method yielded from a few donors. The clones in this table, taken by TCRdb from immuneACCESS, are in-frame only. Not every clone is retained; where verified, under half of the shortfall comes from an unresolved V gene, and the cause of the rest is unknown. V, J and clone size reflect that table, while D and trimming were determined from the DNA. Present in this sample are roughly 2.5 million clones, about 92% of which were seen just once. Jointly, the top ten make up around 0.15% of the sample.

The CDR3 runs 13 amino acids, cysteine and phenylalanine included. Solely the CDR3 DNA is kept, with 39 bases framed from the first base. Sequences SGHRS (CDR1) and YFSETQ (CDR2) are obtained from the germline V gene. Comment on this clone: No cognate antigen has been identified for it. The record has no base qualities; no much larger clone is one base away.

The paper's findings and limits, for the study overall: Incomplete sequencing was indicated by rarefaction of sorted-subset datasets, despite the large sequencing depth. Higher generation probabilities were observed for clonotypes shared by all four sorted-subset donors than for non-shared clonotypes. Naive subsets generally had larger estimated clonotype richness than memory subsets did. Around 5% of naive CD4, 3.5% of naive CD8, approximately 2.2% of memory CD4, and more than 0.35% of memory CD8 clonotypes were shared across several donors. Sampling was limited to blood, and TCR repertoires in tissue likely differ from TCR repertoires in blood. The genetic and exposure-history diversity represented was limited by the small number of donors. Pairwise subsampling led to the expectation that sequencing depth would affect the degree of clonotype sharing among donors.

Sequencing used naive CD4+ T cells sorted from blood. The cell subset or site label for this specimen denotes: CD45RA+ positively selected. Here the chain combines TRBV5-1 and TRBJ2-5; there is no confident call for the D gene. The J call may be faulty, since TRBJ2-7 better matches the DNA end. This clonotype was sampled from a man aged 18 to 35 in good health. For the CDR3, the sequence is CASSFGRAYEQYF. The DNA sequence is given as TGCGCCAGCAGCTTTGGCAGAGCCTACGAGCAGTACTTC.